These T cell receptor beta chains were read from a single sample in a study of shared clonotypes between healthy human individuals. Here immunoSEQ multiplex PCR was the method, and the copy in TCRdb shows in-frame clones only, minus some. The sample contains over a million clones, around 97% of which appear only once. Material for sequencing was naive CD4+ T cells sorted from blood. The receptors were sampled from a man younger than 40 in good health. Each CDR3 is given with its conserved first and last residue. A D gene is named only where the DNA matches it firmly. Clone size is not always given. Where it is, it says once, few, many or a class for expanded clones.

abundance: .
j_gene: TRBJ2-2
v_gene: TRBV29-1
d_gene: TRBD2
len: 15
CDR3aa: CSVRLAGGNTGELFF
CDR3nt: TGCAGCGTTAGATTAGCGGGAGGGAACACCGGGGAGCTGTTTTTT

abundance: .
j_gene: TRBJ1-2
v_gene: TRBV5-1
d_gene: .
len: 14
CDR3aa: CASSLASGLIGYTF
CDR3nt: TGCGCCAGCAGCTTGGCCTCAGGCTTGATTGGCTACACCTTC

abundance: .
j_gene: TRBJ2-2
v_gene: TRBV29-1
d_gene: .
len: 14
CDR3aa: CSVPSGHLTGELFF
CDR3nt: TGCAGCGTTCCCTCGGGACACCTCACCGGGGAGCTGTTTTTT

abundance: .
j_gene: TRBJ2-7
v_gene: TRBV7-2
d_gene: TRBD2
len: 15
CDR3aa: CASSLTTSGSYEQYF
CDR3nt: TGTGCCAGCAGCTTAACGACTAGCGGGAGCTACGAGCAGTACTTC

abundance: .
j_gene: TRBJ2-3
v_gene: TRBV4-2
d_gene: .
len: 15
CDR3aa: CASSQGPSSTDTQYF
CDR3nt: TGTGCCAGCAGCCAGGGACCCTCTAGCACAGATACGCAGTATTTT

abundance: .
j_gene: TRBJ2-1
v_gene: TRBV5-6
d_gene: TRBD2
len: 15
CDR3aa: CASSLVAGGPGVQFF
CDR3nt: TGTGCCAGCAGCTTGGTAGCGGGAGGGCCCGGGGTGCAGTTCTTC

abundance: .
j_gene: TRBJ2-5
v_gene: TRBV5-4
d_gene: .
len: 11
CDR3aa: CASSLQETQYF
CDR3nt: TGTGCCAGCAGCTTGCAAGAGACCCAGTACTTC

abundance: .
j_gene: TRBJ2-7
v_gene: TRBV20-1
d_gene: TRBD1
len: 11
CDR3aa: CTTGTVYEQYF
CDR3nt: TGCACCACGGGGACAGTCTACGAGCAGTACTTC

abundance: .
j_gene: TRBJ2-1
v_gene: TRBV28
d_gene: .
len: 11
CDR3aa: CASGSYNEQFF
CDR3nt: TGTGCCAGTGGCTCCTACAATGAGCAGTTCTTC

abundance: .
j_gene: TRBJ2-7
v_gene: TRBV11-2
d_gene: TRBD2
len: 15
CDR3aa: CASSDRGTSVYEQYF
CDR3nt: TGTGCCAGCAGCGATAGGGGGACTAGCGTCTACGAGCAGTACTTC

abundance: .
j_gene: TRBJ1-2
v_gene: TRBV6-6
d_gene: TRBD1
len: 13
CDR3aa: CASISEGAHGYTF
CDR3nt: TGTGCCAGCATTTCGGAGGGGGCTCATGGCTACACCTTC

abundance: .
j_gene: TRBJ2-1
v_gene: TRBV11-2
d_gene: TRBD1
len: 13
CDR3aa: CASSVDRETEQFF
CDR3nt: TGTGCCAGCAGCGTCGACAGGGAAACTGAGCAGTTCTTC

abundance: .
j_gene: TRBJ2-1
v_gene: TRBV6-1
d_gene: TRBD1
len: 14
CDR3aa: CASSSIQGANEQFF
CDR3nt: TGTGCCAGCAGTTCTATACAGGGGGCCAATGAGCAGTTCTTC

abundance: once
j_gene: TRBJ1-2
v_gene: TRBV27
d_gene: .
len: 14
CDR3aa: CASSKSGQRYGYTF
CDR3nt: TGTGCCAGCAGTAAGTCAGGGCAGCGGTATGGCTACACCTTC

abundance: .
j_gene: TRBJ2-7
v_gene: TRBV12-5
d_gene: .
len: 10
CDR3aa: CASGSYEQYF
CDR3nt: TGTGCTAGTGGTTCTTACGAGCAGTACTTC

abundance: .
j_gene: TRBJ2-7
v_gene: TRBV7-8
d_gene: .
len: 13
CDR3aa: CASSLSHRYEQYF
CDR3nt: TGTGCCAGCAGCTTGAGCCACCGCTACGAGCAGTACTTC

abundance: .
j_gene: TRBJ1-3
v_gene: TRBV6-1
d_gene: .
len: 11
CDR3aa: CASSVGNTIYF
CDR3nt: TGTGCCAGCAGCGTTGGAAACACCATATATTTT

abundance: .
j_gene: TRBJ2-1
v_gene: TRBV5-1
d_gene: .
len: 17
CDR3aa: CASSWRTESFRNNEQFF
CDR3nt: TGCGCCAGCAGCTGGCGGACAGAATCTTTTCGGAACAATGAGCAGTTCTTC

abundance: few
j_gene: TRBJ1-5
v_gene: TRBV6-4
d_gene: .
len: 13
CDR3aa: CASSQDSNQPQHF
CDR3nt: TGTGCCAGCAGTCAGGACAGTAATCAGCCCCAGCATTTT

abundance: .
j_gene: TRBJ1-5
v_gene: TRBV7-2
d_gene: TRBD1
len: 13
CDR3aa: CASSLVGGQPQHF
CDR3nt: TGTGCCAGCAGCTTAGTAGGGGGCCAGCCCCAGCATTTT

abundance: .
j_gene: TRBJ2-3
v_gene: TRBV4-3
d_gene: TRBD2
len: 18
CDR3aa: CASSHGTSGRGDTDTQYF
CDR3nt: TGCGCCAGCAGCCACGGGACTAGCGGGAGAGGAGACACAGATACGCAGTATTTT

abundance: .
j_gene: TRBJ1-4
v_gene: TRBV27
d_gene: TRBD1
len: 14
CDR3aa: CASSRDRGREKLFF
CDR3nt: TGTGCCAGCAGCCGGGACAGGGGTCGTGAAAAACTGTTTTTT

abundance: .
j_gene: TRBJ2-7
v_gene: TRBV6-6
d_gene: .
len: 14
CDR3aa: CASSYFVGTYEQYF
CDR3nt: TGTGCCAGCAGTTATTTTGTCGGTACCTACGAGCAGTACTTC

abundance: .
j_gene: TRBJ2-3
v_gene: TRBV4-3
d_gene: .
len: 13
CDR3aa: CASSQDRDRTQYF
CDR3nt: TGCGCCAGCAGCCAAGATCGAGATAGAACGCAGTATTTT

abundance: .
j_gene: TRBJ1-2
v_gene: TRBV14
d_gene: .
len: 13
CDR3aa: CASSPGRFYGYTF
CDR3nt: TGTGCCAGCAGCCCGGGACGATTCTATGGCTACACCTTC